These 2 T cell receptor beta chains were all obtained from the same sample, sequenced in a study of control samples from healthy donors and cancer patients. Libraries were prepared by immunoSEQ multiplex PCR; TCRdb keeps only in-frame clonotypes and omits some of them. The table has about 150,000 clones, about nine tenths seen once. The sequencing input was blood. Receptors originate from a man younger than 40 in good health.

This chain connects TRBV5-8 to TRBJ1-1; the D gene is possibly TRBD1 (6 bases). Germline V CDR1 and CDR2: SGHTS, YDEGEE. The V end was cut by 4 bases, the J end by 4 bases, with 20 bases between. The CDR3 has 16 residues. The CDR3, as DNA: TGTGCCAGCAGCAGTCAGGGGTTCACTGGGCTCACTGAAGCTTTCTTT. Amino acid sequence: CASSSQGFTGLTEAFF.

CDR3: CASSSASGVSPLHF. In DNA form, the CDR3 reads TGTGCCAGCAGCTCAGCCTCGGGGGTTTCACCCCTCCACTTT. The chain is built from TRBV7-9 and TRBJ1-6; D is possibly TRBD1 (5 bases). This CDR3 region has 14 residues. From germline, CDR1 is SEHNR and CDR2 FQNEAQ (reference sequence). Trimming took 4 bases from V and 9 from J, leaving 13 bases between them.